The entry below describes one T cell receptor (beta chain). Molecular barcoding with unique molecular identifiers was used for the TCRbeta library. TCRdb re-analysed the PCR reads in MiXCR, keeping a single row per CDR3 protein. The sample shows fewer than 700,000 distinct CDR3 sequences, around 13% of them seen only once. This sample is part of a study of T-cell reconstitution after alpha-beta-depleted transplantation in children. The CDR3 covers 18 residues. CDR1 and CDR2 from the germline V gene are MNHEY and SMNVEV (reference sequence). V was pared by 2 bases and J by 1 base, with 9 bases of the junction left unmatched.

V is TRBV27 and J is TRBJ2-3, with 10 nucleotides matching TRBD2. The input for sequencing was PBMCs, mostly from graft donor cells, taken 360 days after TCRalphabeta/CD19-depleted stem cell transplant. This TCR was recovered from a male patient between 5 and 17 years old who had a stem cell transplant for acute myeloid leukemia, so the T cells may come from the graft donor. CDR3 amino acids: CASSLILSGTSGTDTQYF. The CDR3 bases are TGTGCCAGCAGTTTAATCCTGTCCGGGACTAGCGGCACAGATACGCAGTATTTT.